The clone carrying this T cell receptor (beta chain) appeared many times. V trimming: 3 bases; J trimming: 0 bases; junction bases outside the gene matches: 3. In germline, CDR1 is KGHSH, CDR2 LQKENI. The length of the CDR3 is 17 residues. These data are taken from a study of early T cells in non-severe SARS-CoV-2 infection. MiXCR, run by TCRdb on the 5' RACE reads, gives a single entry per CDR3 protein. Here the sample spans around 98,000 distinct CDR3 sequences, 8% to 13% being singletons. Sequencing used whole blood. The chain uses TRBV18 and TRBJ2-2; 11 bases are shared with TRBD1. The sequence came from an adult who was a healthcare worker with PCR-confirmed SARS-CoV-2 infection or an uninfected control (not recorded which). The CDR3: CASSPPGQGANTGELFF. The CDR3 bases are TGTGCCAGCTCACCCCCGGGACAGGGGGCGAACACCGGGGAGCTGTTTTTT. Filled out from reference TRBV18 and TRBJ2-2, the complete variable domain reads NAGVMQNPRHLVRRRGQEARLRCSPMKGHSHVYWYRQLPEEGLKFMVYLQKENIIDESGMPKERFSAEFPKEGPSILRIQQVVRGDSAAYFCASSPPGQGANTGELFFGEGSRLTVL.